The T cell receptor (beta chain) under discussion was sequenced for a study of technical replicates of blood from a few donors. Assay: immunoSEQ multiplex PCR; the TCRdb copy retains only in-frame clones and omits some. The table records about 80,000 clones, 90% to 95% of them present only once. The CDR3 consists of 13 residues. The V segment lost 3 bases and the J segment 9 bases; nucleotides outside the gene matches: 4. Germline CDR1 is MDHEN and CDR2 is SYDVKM. The TCR originated in a human donor in good health. The V call is TRBV28, the J call TRBJ1-2; TRBD1 matches at 10 bases. Source material: T cells isolated from PBMCs. DNA for the CDR3: TGTGCCAGCAGTTTTTGGGACAGGGGACGCTACACCTTC. Its translation: CASSFWDRGRYTF.